The subject of this entry is one T cell receptor beta chain. As yet, its antigen is unknown. The table came from immunoSEQ multiplex PCR; TCRdb's copy has only in-frame clones and leaves some out. The repertoire consists of about 380,000 clones, with just over 95% occurring once and the leading ten covering about 0.32%. These data are taken from a study of shared clonotypes between healthy human individuals. Findings and caveats of the study: Only blood was sampled; tissue repertoires likely differ. In having few donors, the study represented limited genetic and exposure-history diversity. The four-donor shared clonotypes exceeded non-shared clonotypes in generation probability, with non-shared ones scoring lower.

The CDR3 sequence is 14 residues long. The V and J ends lost 2 bases and 2 bases respectively, with 7 bases between them. Germline CDR1 is MNHNS and CDR2 is SASEGT. This chain connects TRBV6-1 to TRBJ1-3; D gene uncertain. Sequenced sample: memory CD8+ T cells sorted from blood. Documented subset: CD45RO+ cells pooled with CCR7-negative TemRA cells. The TCR was taken from a man younger than 40 in good health. The CDR3: CASSEFRTGNTIYF. CDR3 coding DNA: TGTGCCAGCAGTGAATTCCGGACTGGAAACACCATATATTTT.